The source of this T cell receptor beta chain is a study of T-cell memory formation after mild COVID-19. Study overall: Largely donor-specific TCR clusters were found.

This clonotype occurred many times. Its antigen is unknown. Findings and limits, study-wide: Clones which contracted sat mainly in CM and EM if CD4+, and in EMRA if CD8+.

MiXCR was run by TCRdb on the 5' RACE reads, yielding one entry per CDR3 protein. The sample lists roughly 300,000 distinct CDR3 sequences, around 15% seen once, with 22% in the top ten. The CDR3 extends over 13 amino acids. Trimming left V 6 bases short and J 7 bases short, with 13 bases between. The V gene's germline CDR1 is SGHVS and CDR2 FNYEAQ. The material sequenced was PBMCs or a T cell subset sorted from them (not recorded which). The sequence was collected from a young man who had mild COVID-19 (a few samples of this study predate the infection). Cell type and time point are not known. The V and J genes are TRBV7-6 and TRBJ2-1; D not certain. The CDR3 DNA sequence: TGTGCCAGCAGGCCTGGGAATCGAAATGAGCAGTTCTTC. Translating it yields CASRPGNRNEQFF.